The 32 T cell receptor beta chains listed next were all sequenced from one sample in a study of spatial heterogeneity in lung cancer. Which antigens these TCRs recognize remains unknown. As to time point: sample taken at primary tumor resection. Study findings and constraints: One measure, the expanded intratumoral alpha and beta TCR count, tracked tumor mutation counts.

TCRdb re-derived calls from the 5' RACE reads in MiXCR, one entry per CDR3 protein. The data show about 13,000 distinct CDR3 sequences, with about 4.6% seen just once and around 27% held by the top ten. The sequences come from lung tumor tissue, collected at surgery. Receptors originate from a male donor with early-stage non-small cell lung cancer.

This clonotype was found many times. The CDR3 loop reads CASSNRASYEQYF. The CDR3 DNA sequence: TGTGCCAGCAGCAACAGGGCATCCTACGAGCAGTACTTC. The chain has TRBV12-3 or TRBV12-4 and TRBJ2-7, with D tentatively TRBD1 (6 bases). The germline V and J ends were trimmed by 6 bases and 1 base, with 10 bases remaining between them. The CDR3 covers 13 residues.

This clonotype was recorded at least ten times. The V gene is TRBV4-1, the J gene TRBJ1-3; perhaps TRBD1 as D (5 bases). V was shortened by 0 bases and J by 2 bases, with 11 bases between the two germline ends. This CDR3 spans 16 amino acids. Per germline, CDR1 MGHRA and CDR2 YSYEKL. As DNA, the CDR3 is TGCGCCAGCAGCCAAGAGTCCAGAGGGGCTGGAAACACCATATATTTT. It translates to CASSQESRGAGNTIYF.

This clonotype has ten or more counts. The gene calls are TRBV4-1 and TRBJ2-3; 8 bases fit TRBD2. The CDR3 spans 17 residues. CDR1 MGHRA and CDR2 YSYEKL come from the germline V gene. V lost 3 bases, J lost 1 base, and 9 bases stayed unmatched. CDR3 protein: CASSQLGRGGGTDTQYF. CDR3 sequence (DNA): TGCGCCAGCAGCCAGCTCGGACGGGGGGGCGGCACAGATACGCAGTATTTT.

This clonotype was seen a few times. The rearrangement joins TRBV7-2 to TRBJ2-4; D remains unclear. This CDR3 spans 11 amino acids. Trimming took 5 bases from V and 6 from J, leaving 5 bases between them. Germline CDR1 is SGHTA and CDR2 is FQGNSA. Here the CDR3 DNA reads TGTGCCAGCAGCCGACTAAACATTCAGTACTTC. It translates to CASSRLNIQYF.

In its sample, this clonotype was seen many times. The rearrangement links TRBV7-2 to TRBJ1-5; unclear D gene. In germline, CDR1 is SGHTA, CDR2 FQGNSA. Trimming removed 4 bases from V and 5 bases from J, with 6 bases in between. The CDR3 loop spans 12 amino acids. CDR3 sequence: CASSSRYQPQHF. The CDR3 nucleotides are TGTGCCAGCAGCTCGCGATATCAGCCCCAGCATTTT.

This clonotype was seen a few times. CDR3 sequence reads: CASSPGDFGGYTF. Written as DNA, the CDR3 is TGCGCCAGCTCTCCTGGGGACTTCGGTGGCTACACCTTC. The J gene is TRBJ1-2, the V gene TRBV5-1; TRBD1 is a possible D gene (5 bases). V lost 7 bases to trimming and J lost 7 bases, with 17 bases between them. Germline V gene lookup returns CDR1 SGHRS and CDR2 YFSETQ. The CDR3 runs 13 residues.

This clonotype occurred a few times. V gene TRBV6-2 or TRBV6-3 combines with J gene TRBJ2-7; D ambiguous. The CDR3 contains 12 residues. The germline CDR1 and CDR2 sequences are MNHEY and SVGEGT. V was cut by 2 bases and J by 5 bases, with 7 bases left in between. The CDR3: CASSYVRDEQYF. The DNA of the CDR3 is TGTGCCAGCAGTTACGTCCGGGACGAGCAGTACTTC.

This clonotype was found many times. The J gene is TRBJ2-1, the V gene TRBV9; a possible D gene is TRBD2 (6 bases). This CDR3 region has 14 residues. Trimming pared 2 bases from V and 5 bases from J, leaving 11 bases between. Germline assignment: CDR1 SGDLS and CDR2 YYNGEE. The CDR3 DNA sequence: TGTGCCAGCAGCGTCTCGGGGGAGAACAATGAGCAGTTCTTC. Its translation: CASSVSGENNEQFF.

This clonotype appeared many times. V usage is TRBV9 and J usage is TRBJ1-2; 7 nucleotides line up with TRBD1. Trimming removed 3 bases from V and 4 bases from J; junction bases left unmatched: 9. The germline V gene encodes CDR1 SGDLS and CDR2 YYNGEE. This CDR3 has 15 amino acids. The CDR3 region has the DNA TGTGCCAGCAGCGCCGCTCAGGGGGTTTTCTATGGCTACACCTTC. Protein product: CASSAAQGVFYGYTF.

The chain couples TRBV5-6 to TRBJ2-7, with 10 positions matching TRBD2. Germline V gene sequence: CDR1 SGHDT, CDR2 YYEEEE. V was pared by 0 bases and J by 7 bases, with 7 bases of the junction left unmatched. This CDR3 is built from 15 residues. The CDR3 coding sequence is TGTGCCAGCAGCTTGGGAGCGGGGGGGCCGAGGGAGCAGTACTTC. Amino acid sequence: CASSLGAGGPREQYF.

The chain recombines TRBV20-1 with TRBJ2-7; D remains ambiguous. V dropped 5 bases and J dropped 2 bases, with 13 bases sitting between them. The CDR3 is 13 amino acids. The germline CDR1 and CDR2 sequences are DFQATT and SNEGSKA (reference sequence). CDR3 coding DNA: TGCAGTGCTGCCGACGACCGCACCTACGAGCAGTACTTC. Its translation is CSAADDRTYEQYF.

This clonotype was found many times. The chain recombines TRBV18 with TRBJ2-3; 7 positions match TRBD2. Unmatched junction bases numbered 13, after V lost 3 bases and J lost 4 bases. Germline V lookup: CDR1 KGHSH, CDR2 LQKENI. The CDR3 has 17 residues. CDR3 region: CASSPGLVSGSADTQYF. In DNA form, the CDR3 reads TGTGCCAGCTCACCCGGACTAGTCTCGGGATCGGCAGATACGCAGTATTTT.

This clonotype came up a few times. The CDR3 nucleotides read TGTGCCTGGAGTCGAACCTTCATGAACACTGAAGCTTTCTTT. Translating it yields CAWSRTFMNTEAFF. The J gene is TRBJ1-1, the V gene TRBV30; D is unresolved. The CDR3 covers 14 residues. Germline loops: CDR1 GTSNPN, CDR2 SVGIG (reference sequence). Trimming cost V 2 bases and J 0 bases, with 10 bases left between them.

This clonotype occurred many times. The chain links TRBV27 to TRBJ1-6; D perhaps matches TRBD1 (5 bases). CDR3 length: 13 residues. V gave up 10 bases and J gave up 7 bases, with 14 bases separating them. CDR1 MNHEY and CDR2 SMNVEV come from the germline V gene (reference sequence). CDR3 in amino acids: CATPRGENSPLHF. CDR3 nucleotides: TGTGCCACCCCCCGGGGGGAGAATTCACCCCTCCACTTT.

This clonotype showed up many times. A much larger clone differs from this one at a single base, so this may be a read error. The V and J genes are TRBV28 and TRBJ2-2, with D uncertain. CDR1 and CDR2 from the germline V gene are MDHEN and SYDVKM. This CDR3 has 15 residues. CDR3 protein: CASSLLPADTEELFF. The CDR3 nucleotides read TGTGCCAGCAGTTTATTACCAGCAGACACCGAGGAGCTGTTTTTT.

This clonotype was seen repeatedly, ten times or more. The V gene is TRBV7-6, the J gene TRBJ2-5; 14 nucleotides match TRBD2. Germline CDR1 and CDR2: SGHVS and FNYEAQ. Germline trimming cut 4 bases from V and 5 bases from J; bases unmatched to any gene: 6. The CDR3 has 16 amino acids. This CDR3 is CASSYGTSGGAETQYF. The DNA of the CDR3 is TGTGCCAGCAGCTACGGGACTAGCGGGGGAGCCGAGACCCAGTACTTC.

This chain uses TRBV6-5 with TRBJ2-5, with 7 bases aligning to TRBD2. The CDR3 contains 13 residues. J lost 5 bases, V lost 2 bases, and 2 bases had no gene match. Germline V gene lookup returns CDR1 MNHEY and CDR2 SVGAGI. CDR3 in DNA: TGTGCCAGCAGTTACGCGGGGGACGAGACCCAGTACTTC. It is translated as CASSYAGDETQYF.

The table lists this clonotype with a few counts. The chain links TRBV28 to TRBJ1-5; perhaps TRBD1 as D (6 bases). Germline V gives CDR1 MDHEN, CDR2 SYDVKM. The CDR3 spans 14 residues. V lost 2 bases, J lost 3 bases, and 8 bases lay in between. The CDR3 is CASSLRGFNQPQHF. The CDR3 nucleotides read TGTGCCAGCAGTTTAAGGGGGTTCAATCAGCCCCAGCATTTT.

This clonotype has ten or more counts. This chain links TRBV10-3 with TRBJ2-5, with D possibly TRBD1 on 6 matching bases. The CDR3 contains 12 residues. The germline V gene has CDR1 ENHRY and CDR2 SYGVKD. Between the trimmed V and J ends, which lost 5 bases and 5 bases, there was a span of 9 bases. CDR3 in amino acids: CAISSTGETQYF. CDR3 in DNA: TGTGCCATCAGTAGTACAGGGGAGACCCAGTACTTC.

On this clonotype: A much larger clone differs from this one at a single base, so this may be a read error. Here the CDR3 reads CASSLAGGNSNRPQHF. DNA of the CDR3: TGTGCCAGCAGTTTGGCCGGGGGTAATAGCAATCGGCCCCAGCATTTT. V is TRBV28 and J is TRBJ1-5; tentative D call: TRBD1 (5 bases). This CDR3 spans 16 amino acids. The germline CDR1 and CDR2 sequences are MDHEN and SYDVKM.

This clonotype was counted a few times. The J gene is TRBJ2-7, the V gene TRBV4-1, with TRBD1 as a possible D gene (6 bases). Trimming removed 0 bases at V and 3 bases at J, with 15 bases between. This CDR3 has 16 residues. Germline CDR1 reads MGHRA; CDR2 reads YSYEKL. DNA for the CDR3: TGCGCCAGCAGCCAAGATAAAACAGGGAGAGACTACGAGCAGTACTTC. This sequence encodes CASSQDKTGRDYEQYF.

This clonotype was counted ten times or more. V usage is TRBV4-3 and J usage is TRBJ1-2; weak D call: TRBD1 (5 bases). CDR3 length: 16 residues. From germline, CDR1 is LGHNA and CDR2 YSLEER. Trimming shortened V by 4 bases and J by 4 bases, and 19 bases separated the two germline ends. The chain's CDR3 is CASSPLSNAGFYGYTF. The DNA of the CDR3 is TGCGCCAGCAGCCCCCTATCTAATGCAGGGTTCTATGGCTACACCTTC.

This clonotype has a count of ten or more. The rearrangement links TRBV7-2 to TRBJ2-7; perhaps D is TRBD1 or TRBD2 (5 bases each). This CDR3 spans 15 amino acids. Trimming removed 1 base from V and 2 bases from J, with 12 bases in between. Germline V gene lookup returns CDR1 SGHTA and CDR2 FQGNSA. In DNA, the CDR3 is TGTGCCAGCAGCTTAGTCCTCCTGGGGGCCTACGAGCAGTACTTC. Amino acid sequence: CASSLVLLGAYEQYF.

This clonotype was counted many times. This chain uses TRBV27 with TRBJ2-3; TRBD2 agrees at 8 bases. Germline-derived CDR1 and CDR2 are MNHEY and SMNVEV (reference sequence). The CDR3 covers 14 residues. With 6 bases clipped from V and 3 bases from J, the junction kept 5 bases outside the gene matches. The CDR3 nucleotides read TGTGCCAGCAGGGTGGTAGCGGGGACAGATACGCAGTATTTT. This codes for CASRVVAGTDTQYF.

This clonotype was detected many times. For the CDR3, the DNA is TGTGCCAGCAGCGGACTGACAGGGTGGGGAGAAAAACTGTTTTTT. This gives the protein CASSGLTGWGEKLFF. This chain uses TRBV7-2 with TRBJ1-4, with TRBD1 matching 7 bases. Germline V CDR1 and CDR2: SGHTA, FQGNSA. Trimming took 5 bases from V and 8 from J; bases not matched to a gene: 11. This CDR3 spans 15 amino acids. Drawing the rest from reference TRBV7-2 and TRBJ1-4, the complete variable domain is GAGVSQSPSNKVTEKGKDVELRCDPISGHTALYWYRQSLGQGLEFLIYFQGNSAPDKSGLPSDRFSAERTGGSVSTLTIQRTQQEDSAVYLCASSGLTGWGEKLFFGSGTQLSVL.

This clonotype came up many times. The chain carries TRBV9 and TRBJ2-3, with 8 nucleotides matching TRBD2. CDR3 length: 14 amino acids. The V segment lost 7 bases and the J segment 1 base; nucleotides outside the gene matches: 5. Germline CDR1 and CDR2: SGDLS and YYNGEE. CDR3 amino acids: CASGEAGGTDTQYF. The CDR3 region has the DNA TGTGCCAGCGGTGAAGCGGGGGGCACAGATACGCAGTATTTT.

There are many counts of this clonotype. J is TRBJ2-3 and V is TRBV20-1; 11 bases are shared with TRBD2. The CDR3 sequence is 15 residues long. CDR1 and CDR2 from the germline V gene are DFQATT and SNEGSKA (reference sequence). V lost 3 bases to trimming and J lost 0 bases; unmatched junction nucleotides: 2. CDR3 sequence reads: CSASGTSGSTDTQYF. DNA of the CDR3: TGCAGTGCTAGTGGGACTAGCGGTAGCACAGATACGCAGTATTTT.

The table lists this clonotype with many counts. V is TRBV10-3 and J is TRBJ2-7; TRBD2 might be the D (6 bases). CDR3 size: 11 residues. Germline V gene sequence: CDR1 ENHRY, CDR2 SYGVKD. V was cut by 10 bases and J by 5 bases, with 12 bases left in between. Here the CDR3 reads CASGTHNEQYF. The CDR3 bases are TGTGCCAGCGGGACTCACAACGAGCAGTACTTC.

This clonotype was recorded many times. This chain uses TRBV7-2 with TRBJ2-1; 7 bases are a match to TRBD2. The CDR3 length is 13 residues. The ends lost 1 base at V and 6 bases at J; junction bases unmatched: 0. The V gene's germline CDR1 is SGHTA and CDR2 FQGNSA. The CDR3 coding sequence is TGTGCCAGCAGCTTAGAGCGGGGCAATGAGCAGTTCTTC. Protein sequence: CASSLERGNEQFF.

This clonotype is deemed medium-sized (0.01 to 0.1%). V gene TRBV6-2 or TRBV6-3 combines with J gene TRBJ2-7; D possibly corresponds to TRBD2 (5 bases). Per germline, CDR1 MNHEY and CDR2 SVGEGT. V was shortened by 2 bases and J by 3 bases, with 11 bases between the two germline ends. The CDR3 has 14 amino acids. The CDR3 bases are TGTGCCAGCAGTTACGGACTCTCCAACTACGAGCAGTACTTC. It yields the protein CASSYGLSNYEQYF.

This clonotype was found many times. V gene TRBV19 combines with J gene TRBJ2-2; 9 bases map to TRBD1. The germline gives CDR1 LNHDA, CDR2 SQIVND (reference sequence). The CDR3 contains 17 residues. V lost 5 bases and J lost 4; bases outside the gene matches: 11. The CDR3 reads CASSPLGGTGSTGELFF. The CDR3 DNA sequence: TGTGCCAGTAGTCCCTTAGGCGGGACAGGGAGCACCGGGGAGCTGTTTTTT.

This clonotype turned up a few times. This may arise from a read error, as a much more abundant clone is one base away. The chain joins TRBV7-2 to TRBJ1-3, with D uncertain. The V end lost 4 bases, the J end lost 1 base, and 5 bases lay between the germline ends. The germline CDR1 and CDR2 sequences are SGHTA and FQGNSA. The CDR3 consists of 13 residues. The CDR3 sequence: CASSSQSGNTIYF. In nucleotides, the CDR3 is TGTGCCAGCAGCTCCCAATCTGGAAACACCATATATTTT.